Listed below are T cell receptor beta chains from one sample, sequenced in a study of blood T cell repertoires in COVID-19. The data were produced by immunoSEQ multiplex PCR, yet TCRdb's version contains in-frame clones alone and is incomplete. The table records around 250,000 clones, 75% to 95% of them present only once. The sample taken for sequencing was PBMCs or T cells enriched from blood (not recorded which). The receptors originated from a man aged 40-49 years who had been exposed to COVID-19. Both conserved end residues are part of each CDR3. The order of the fields is V gene, J gene, CDR3 protein.

>TRBV5-1|TRBJ1-2
CASSTATGFSYGYTF
>TRBV19|TRBJ1-3
CASSIGVAGNTIYF
>TRBV5-1|TRBJ2-7
CASSRASGRTYEQYF
>TRBV30|TRBJ1-6
CARRGGNNSPLHF
>TRBV6-2/TRBV6-3|TRBJ2-1
CASSLTLAADYNEQFF
>TRBV7-3|TRBJ1-1
CASSSGANTEAFF
>TRBV6-2/TRBV6-3|TRBJ1-5
CASSLDYGQPQHF
>TRBV7-9|TRBJ2-7
CASSIETGVRRPYYEQYF
>TRBV5-6|TRBJ2-2
CASSLGQGAGGELFF
>TRBV9|TRBJ2-7
CASNKGTESYEQYF
>TRBV24-1|TRBJ2-3
CATSDWTSGRSDTQYF
>TRBV30|TRBJ1-1
CAWSHLGGMTEAFF
>TRBV11-2|TRBJ1-2
CASRTTASNYGYTF
>TRBV27|TRBJ1-5
CASSFQAGRQPQHF
>TRBV14|TRBJ2-7
CASSDIYYYEQYF
>TRBV11-2|TRBJ2-1
CASRRPGTGIFEQFF
>TRBV30|TRBJ2-3
CAWSPSAGGHTQYF
>TRBV11-3|TRBJ2-5
CASSGRLEETQYF
>TRBV28|TRBJ2-7
CASREGSGNPYEQYF
>TRBV6-5|TRBJ2-2
CASSYILAGAGELFF
>TRBV7-3|TRBJ2-3
CASSLDTSTDTQYF
>TRBV29-1|TRBJ1-2
CSASAQGEGYGYTF
>TRBV7-6|TRBJ2-7
CASSLASGRITYEQYF
>TRBV10-3|TRBJ2-7
CAISPASGRQRSYEQYF
>TRBV19|TRBJ2-5
CASSPSGDRETQYF
>TRBV10-3|TRBJ2-1
CAISLGQVRQFF
>TRBV19|TRBJ2-1
CASSTPGQGFYNEQFF
>TRBV27|TRBJ1-1
CASSSRDLNTEAFF
>TRBV7-9|TRBJ1-2
CASSLEVVRVIDGYTF
>TRBV11-2|TRBJ2-3
CASSLDRRGLASTDTQYF
>TRBV5-1|TRBJ2-2
CASSPGGPGELFF
>TRBV10-3|TRBJ1-1
CAISRDGLQGWTEAFF
>TRBV28|TRBJ1-5
CASSVNQPSLRPQHF
>TRBV5-1|TRBJ2-3
CASSLGGTGEANTQYF
>TRBV9|TRBJ2-3
CASSVKTGGHTDTQYF
>TRBV6-5|TRBJ1-5
CASSYRGDSNQPQHF
>TRBV7-9|TRBJ2-3
CASSRTGGTDTQYF
>TRBV7-9|TRBJ2-5
CASSPPDGEETQYF
>TRBV6-4|TRBJ1-5
CASSPSPGNQPQHF
>TRBV7-9|TRBJ2-3
CASSWKPRPSQRDSDTQYF
>TRBV5-1|TRBJ1-4
CASSPGNRVREKLFF
>TRBV28|TRBJ2-1
CASSLPLLGGSSYNEQFF
>TRBV6-2/TRBV6-3|TRBJ1-1
CASSSPGHLNTEAFF
>TRBV6-1|TRBJ2-7
CASSEGLAGSYEQYF
>TRBV7-9|TRBJ1-4
CASSSTQIIGANEKLFF
>TRBV10-3|TRBJ1-4
CAISESGGANEKLFF
>TRBV5-1|TRBJ2-5
CASNGGPSGETQYF
>TRBV9|TRBJ2-1
CASSVPIEGTYNEQFF
>TRBV27|TRBJ1-5
CASRKQGAGNQPQHF
>TRBV19|TRBJ2-7
CASSQGQGAYEQYF
>TRBV19|TRBJ2-2
CASSHGPGLGGELFF
>TRBV5-1|TRBJ2-7
CASSFTGGYEQYF
>TRBV15|TRBJ1-1
CATSRVQGEGTEAFF
>TRBV12-5|TRBJ1-1
CASGLGDRGMSEAFF
>TRBV2|TRBJ2-2
CASRLGTGPTGELFF
>TRBV12-5|TRBJ2-3
CASAPDPQGLSTDTQYF
>TRBV2|TRBJ2-3
CASSEYSTADTQYF
>TRBV7-9|TRBJ2-1
CASSGSGSDTFEQFF
>TRBV4-1|TRBJ1-2
CASSQGTGENYGYTF
>TRBV2|TRBJ1-5
CASSEALQGKQPQHF